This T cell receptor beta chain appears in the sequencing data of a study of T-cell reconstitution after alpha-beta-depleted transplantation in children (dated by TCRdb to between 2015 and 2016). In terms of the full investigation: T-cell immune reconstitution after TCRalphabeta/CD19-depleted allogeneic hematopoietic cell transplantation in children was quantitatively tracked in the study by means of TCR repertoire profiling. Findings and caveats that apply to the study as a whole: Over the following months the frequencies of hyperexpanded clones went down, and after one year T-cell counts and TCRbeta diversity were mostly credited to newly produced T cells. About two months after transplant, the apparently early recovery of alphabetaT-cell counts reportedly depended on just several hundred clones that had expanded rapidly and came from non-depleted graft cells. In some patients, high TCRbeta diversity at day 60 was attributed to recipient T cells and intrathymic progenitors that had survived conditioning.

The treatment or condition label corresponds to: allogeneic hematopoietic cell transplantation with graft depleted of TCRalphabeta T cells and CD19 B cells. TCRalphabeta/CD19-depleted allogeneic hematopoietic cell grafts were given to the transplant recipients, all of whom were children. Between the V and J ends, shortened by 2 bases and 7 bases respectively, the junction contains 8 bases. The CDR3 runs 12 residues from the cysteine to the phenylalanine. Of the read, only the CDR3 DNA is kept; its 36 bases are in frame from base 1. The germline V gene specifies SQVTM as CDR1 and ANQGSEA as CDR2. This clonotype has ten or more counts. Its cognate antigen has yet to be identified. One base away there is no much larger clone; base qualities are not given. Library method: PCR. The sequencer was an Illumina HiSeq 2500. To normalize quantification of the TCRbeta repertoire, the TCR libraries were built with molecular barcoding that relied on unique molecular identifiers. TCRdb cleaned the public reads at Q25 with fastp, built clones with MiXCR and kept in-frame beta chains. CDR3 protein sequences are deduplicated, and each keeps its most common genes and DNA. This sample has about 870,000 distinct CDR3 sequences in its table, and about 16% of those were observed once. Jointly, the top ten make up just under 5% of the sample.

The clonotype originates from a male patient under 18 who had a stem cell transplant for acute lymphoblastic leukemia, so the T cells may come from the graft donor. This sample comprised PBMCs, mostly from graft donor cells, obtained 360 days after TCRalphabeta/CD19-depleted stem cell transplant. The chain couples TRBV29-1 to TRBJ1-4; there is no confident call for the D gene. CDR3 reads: CSVERAGEKLFF. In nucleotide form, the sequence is TGCAGCGTTGAAAGGGCAGGTGAAAAACTGTTTTTT.